These T cell receptor beta chains were read from a single sample in a study of identical twins. TCRdb passed the 5' RACE reads through MiXCR, listing each CDR3 protein once. This table holds approximately 260,000 distinct CDR3 sequences, around 8% found once. The sample was also linked to a second study, of yellow fever vaccine responses in identical twins.

The sequenced sample consisted of CD8+ T cells sorted from blood. The origin of the receptors is a woman under 30 in good health. The CDR3 runs from the conserved cysteine through the conserved F or W. A D gene is named only where the DNA matches it firmly. Rows may omit the clone size; those that give it use once, few, many or a size class.

J gene | V gene | clone size | D gene | CDR3 protein | CDR3 DNA
TRBJ2-3 | TRBV5-1 | many | NA | CASSLAWSDSSTDTQYF | TGCGCCAGCAGCTTGGCATGGTCGGATTCTAGCACAGATACGCAGTATTTT
TRBJ2-1 | TRBV5-5 | many | NA | CASSLDRPNEQFF | TGTGCCAGCAGCTTGGACCGCCCCAATGAGCAGTTCTTC
TRBJ2-3 | TRBV25-1 | many | NA | CASSEKVLSTDTQYF | TGTGCCAGCAGTGAAAAGGTTCTCAGCACAGATACGCAGTATTTT
TRBJ2-1 | TRBV20-1 | many | NA | CSASGGVTYNEQFF | TGCAGTGCGAGTGGTGGGGTAACCTACAATGAGCAGTTCTTC
TRBJ2-1 | TRBV20-1 | NA | NA | CSARAQARPSYNEQFF | TGCAGTGCTAGAGCCCAAGCGCGGCCCTCCTACAATGAGCAGTTCTTC
TRBJ2-5 | TRBV27 | NA | TRBD1 | CASSRGLRQETQYF | TGTGCCAGCAGCAGGGGGCTGAGGCAAGAGACCCAGTACTTC
TRBJ2-5 | TRBV9 | few | NA | CASSVDGTQYF | TGTGCCAGCAGCGTAGATGGGACCCAGTACTTC
TRBJ2-4 | TRBV5-5 | NA | NA | CASSVGHPLVGNIQYF | TGTGCCAGCAGCGTGGGACACCCATTAGTAGGAAACATTCAGTACTTC
TRBJ2-3 | TRBV9 | few | NA | CASSIRPAADTQYF | TGTGCCAGCAGCATCCGCCCAGCCGCAGATACGCAGTATTTT
TRBJ2-1 | TRBV10-1 | few | TRBD2 | CASSESTGGTRYNEQFF | TGCGCCAGCAGTGAGTCGACGGGGGGGACCAGATACAATGAGCAGTTCTTC
TRBJ2-5 | TRBV28 | NA | TRBD2 | CASSGGAQQETQYF | TGTGCCTCGAGCGGGGGGGCACAGCAAGAGACCCAGTACTTC
TRBJ2-1 | TRBV5-6 | NA | NA | CASSLEIAPNEQFF | TGTGCCAGCAGCTTGGAAATAGCTCCCAATGAGCAGTTCTTC
TRBJ2-1 | TRBV29-1 | few | TRBD1 | CSVEPRDRGFFEQFF | TGCAGCGTTGAACCCCGGGACAGGGGGTTTTTTGAGCAGTTCTTC
TRBJ2-3 | TRBV5-4 | NA | TRBD2 | CASSLTLAADTDTQYF | TGTGCCAGCAGCTTGACCCTAGCGGCCGACACAGATACGCAGTATTTT
TRBJ2-3 | TRBV29-1 | NA | TRBD2 | CSVEIPGGAGDNTDTQYF | TGCAGCGTTGAAATCCCCGGGGGAGCGGGGGACAACACAGATACGCAGTATTTT
TRBJ2-1 | TRBV13 | NA | NA | CASSLAAGDEQFF | TGTGCCAGCAGCTTAGCGGCGGGCGATGAGCAGTTCTTC
TRBJ2-5 | TRBV5-1 | NA | NA | CASSPYKTQYF | TGCGCCAGCAGCCCATATAAGACCCAGTACTTC
TRBJ2-7 | TRBV7-9 | NA | NA | CASSWRPHGQYF | TGTGCCAGCAGCTGGAGACCGCACGGGCAGTACTTC
TRBJ2-7 | TRBV29-1 | few | NA | CSVVTGTAYEQYF | TGCAGCGTTGTGACCGGGACCGCCTACGAGCAGTACTTC